Presented here are 8 T cell receptor beta chains from one specimen sequenced in a study of shared clonotypes between healthy human individuals. Profiling relied on immunoSEQ multiplex PCR, and the TCRdb table lists in-frame clones only, not all of them. The data contain around 990,000 clones, around three quarters of them singletons. The sample comprised memory CD4+ T cells from PBMCs. Subset given: CD45RA-negative fraction. Receptors originate from a young man in good health. Some clones in this sample may be carry-over from other donors' samples.

This clone has only a few counts. The V call is TRBV11-2, the J call TRBJ1-1, with D unclear. This CDR3 region has 14 residues. Trimming shortened V by 8 bases and J by 1 base, and 14 bases separated the two germline ends. CDR1 and CDR2 from the germline V gene are SGHAT and FQNNGV. This CDR3 is CASQKRDGNTEAFF. The CDR3 DNA reads TGTGCCAGCCAGAAGAGGGATGGGAACACTGAAGCTTTCTTT.

The V call is TRBV5-6, the J call TRBJ2-5; D perhaps matches TRBD2 (6 bases). The CDR3 runs to 16 residues. Germline CDR1 is SGHDT and CDR2 is YYEEEE. V was cut by 4 bases and J by 0 bases, with 16 bases left in between. The CDR3 sequence: CASSLNSGVYQETQYF. The DNA of the CDR3 is TGTGCCAGCAGCCTTAATAGCGGAGTGTACCAAGAGACCCAGTACTTC. Full variable domain (rest looked up from reference TRBV5-6 and TRBJ2-5): DAGVTQSPTHLIKTRGQQVTLRCSPKSGHDTVSWYQQALGQGPQFIFQYYEEEERQRGNFPDRFSGHQFPNYSSELNVNALLLGDSALYLCASSLNSGVYQETQYFGPGTRLLVL.

As for this clone: This specimen includes other DNA sequences encoding the same CDR3. CDR3 residues: CASSRWLAGAGETQYF. The CDR3 coding sequence is TGTGCCAGTAGTAGGTGGCTAGCGGGAGCCGGAGAGACCCAGTACTTC. The V gene is TRBV19, the J gene TRBJ2-5, with TRBD2 matching over 10 bases. The V gene end was trimmed by 4 bases and the J gene end by 4 bases; junction bases not matched to a gene: 9. This CDR3 comprises 16 residues. Germline CDR1 and CDR2: LNHDA and SQIVND (reference sequence).

The chain links TRBV10-3 to TRBJ2-7, with D tentatively TRBD2 (6 bases). Germline V gene lookup returns CDR1 ENHRY and CDR2 SYGVKD. This CDR3 comprises 14 residues. The V gene lost 10 bases and the J gene lost 0 bases, with 16 bases spanning the gap. The CDR3 reads CATTPSGRSYEQYF. The CDR3 DNA reads TGTGCCACAACACCCAGCGGGCGCTCCTACGAGCAGTACTTC.

On this clone itself: Other DNA variants within this sample encode the same CDR3. V usage is TRBV18 and J usage is TRBJ1-1; D remains ambiguous. This CDR3 has 14 amino acids. The V and J ends lost 3 bases and 3 bases respectively, with 11 bases between them. Per germline, CDR1 KGHSH and CDR2 LQKENI. The CDR3 reads CASSPTDSYTEAFF. CDR3 sequence (DNA): TGTGCCAGCTCACCTACGGACTCCTACACTGAAGCTTTCTTT.

The chain joins TRBV7-9 to TRBJ1-2; D unresolved. This CDR3 contains 12 residues. The germline gives CDR1 SEHNR, CDR2 FQNEAQ (reference sequence). V lost 3 bases and J lost 6, with 8 bases in between. This CDR3 reads CASSFRADGYTF. The DNA of the CDR3 is TGTGCCAGCAGCTTTCGGGCGGATGGCTACACCTTC.

On this clone itself: Other nucleotide sequences in the sample specify the same CDR3. V is TRBV28 and J is TRBJ2-7, with D tentatively TRBD1 or TRBD2 (5 bases each). The CDR3 has 13 amino acids. Trimming left V 6 bases short and J 3 bases short, with 12 bases between. Germline CDR1 and CDR2: MDHEN and SYDVKM. The CDR3 loop reads CASSSGTGYEQYF. DNA of the CDR3: TGTGCCAGCAGCTCCGGGACCGGCTACGAGCAGTACTTC. Drawing the rest from reference TRBV28 and TRBJ2-7, the complete variable domain is DVKVTQSSRYLVKRTGEKVFLECVQDMDHENMFWYRQDPGLGLRLIYFSYDVKMKEKGDIPEGYSVSREKKERFSLILESASTNQTSMYLCASSSGTGYEQYFGPGTRLTVT.

The CDR3 sequence is CASSRSSGSLPGELFF. The CDR3 coding sequence is TGTGCCAGTAGTAGATCTAGCGGGAGCCTCCCCGGGGAGCTGTTTTTT. This chain links TRBV19 with TRBJ2-2; 10 nucleotides align to TRBD2. Trimming removed 4 bases from V and 6 bases from J; junction bases left unmatched: 8. Germline V lookup: CDR1 LNHDA, CDR2 SQIVND (reference sequence). CDR3 length equals 16 residues.